This TCR beta chain was obtained from a study of molecular identifiers for immune sequencing clone quantification. The study's findings and limits: Clones above 20 RNA copies held over 99% of effector molecules, under 1% in naive cells. Reportedly, one cell's Jurkat TCR RNA was detected within one million naive CD8 cells. For highly expanded clones, sizes could be underestimated when identical TCR molecules share a barcode.

This clonotype has at least ten counts. Its target is not known. The CDR3 length is 15 residues. V lost 1 base and J lost 4; bases outside the gene matches: 3. Germline lookup yields CDR1 KGHDR and CDR2 SFDVKD. TCRdb re-derived calls from the PCR reads in MiXCR, one entry per CDR3 protein. Here the sample spans around 40,000 distinct CDR3 sequences, 15% to 20% being singletons. The chain is built from TRBV24-1 and TRBJ2-5; 9 nucleotides align to TRBD1. The sequenced material came from naive CD8+ T cells from blood, with Jurkat cell RNA spiked in. Described subset: FACS-sorted CD8+CD4-CCR7+CD45RA+ naive T cells. The receptor was isolated from a human donor in good health. Some libraries in this study had Jurkat cell RNA spiked in. The CDR3 here is CATSDFTGGLETQYF. The CDR3 coding sequence is TGTGCCACCAGTGATTTCACAGGGGGCTTAGAGACCCAGTACTTC.